This TCR beta chain derives from a study of cytomegalovirus exposure and HLA in healthy donors. This PCR relied on a set of 60 Vbeta primers and 13 Jbeta primers. Generated by immunoSEQ multiplex PCR, the TCRdb table keeps only in-frame clones and is missing some. The sample records about 160,000 clones, approximately 82% being singletons. After removal of 0 bases from V and 4 bases from J, the junction contained 5 bases not matched to a gene. The CDR3 has 16 residues. The germline CDR1 and CDR2 sequences are SGHRS and YFSETQ. Donors were nominally healthy when sampled, though unrecorded immune exposures were likely.

This chain links TRBV5-1 with TRBJ2-2; 8 bases agree with TRBD2. The clonotype originates from a male donor in good health and CMV-seronegative. Sequencing was performed on PBMCs. The CDR3 sequence is CASSLDGLATTGELFF. CDR3 sequence (DNA): TGCGCCAGCAGCTTGGACGGACTAGCTACCACCGGGGAGCTGTTTTTT.